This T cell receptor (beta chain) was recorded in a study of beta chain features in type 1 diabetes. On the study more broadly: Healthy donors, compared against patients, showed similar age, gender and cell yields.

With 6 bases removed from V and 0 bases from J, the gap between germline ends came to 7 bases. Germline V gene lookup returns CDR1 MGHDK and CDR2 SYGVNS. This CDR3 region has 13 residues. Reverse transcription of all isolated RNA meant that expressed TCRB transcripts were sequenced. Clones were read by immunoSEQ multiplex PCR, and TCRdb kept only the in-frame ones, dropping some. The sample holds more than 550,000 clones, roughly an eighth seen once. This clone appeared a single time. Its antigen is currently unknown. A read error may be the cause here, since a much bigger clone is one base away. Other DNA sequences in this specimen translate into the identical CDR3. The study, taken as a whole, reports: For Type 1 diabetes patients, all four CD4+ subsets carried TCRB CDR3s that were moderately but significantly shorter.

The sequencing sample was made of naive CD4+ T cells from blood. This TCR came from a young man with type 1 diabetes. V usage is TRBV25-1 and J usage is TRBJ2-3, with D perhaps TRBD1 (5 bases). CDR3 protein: CASRQGSTDTQYF. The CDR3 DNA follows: TGTGCCAGCAGGCAGGGAAGCACAGATACGCAGTATTTT.